These T cell receptor beta chains were read from a single sample in a study of blood T cell repertoires in COVID-19. Profiling relied on immunoSEQ multiplex PCR, and the TCRdb table lists in-frame clones only, not all of them. Counted here are approximately 290,000 clones, roughly 92% occurring once; the ten biggest clones make up 2% to 2.5%. What was sequenced was peripheral blood. The receptors shown here come from a woman aged 25 to 45 with COVID-19, enrolled during active disease. The CDR3 runs from the conserved cysteine through the conserved F or W. D genes are given only for firm matches. Where a row states a size, it is once, few, many or the class of an expanded clone; other rows omit it.

>TRBV12-3/TRBV12-4|many|TRBJ1-3|.
CASTKNSGNTIYF
TGTGCCAGCACCAAAAACTCTGGAAACACCATATATTTT
>TRBV29-1|.|TRBJ2-1|TRBD1
CSVEDPDRVSYNEQFF
TGCAGCGTTGAAGACCCGGACAGGGTTTCCTACAATGAGCAGTTCTTC
>TRBV5-4|.|TRBJ1-6|.
CASSVGVAYNSPLHF
TGTGCCAGCAGCGTGGGAGTCGCCTATAATTCACCCCTCCACTTT
>TRBV2|.|TRBJ1-5|.
CASREAQVGNQPQHF
TGTGCCAGCAGGGAAGCCCAGGTCGGCAATCAGCCCCAGCATTTT
>TRBV5-1|once|TRBJ1-2|.
CASSLNGLRDYGYTF
TGCGCCAGCAGCTTGAATGGTTTGAGGGACTATGGCTACACCTTC
>TRBV6-1|.|TRBJ1-1|.
CASSEASGVGTEAFF
TGTGCCAGCAGTGAAGCGTCGGGGGTGGGGACTGAAGCTTTCTTT
>TRBV5-1|.|TRBJ1-1|TRBD1
CASYYSPGQGYETFF
TGCGCCAGCTACTATAGCCCGGGACAGGGGTATGAAACTTTCTTT
>TRBV3-1/TRBV3-2|.|TRBJ1-1|.
CASSPLNTEAFF
TGTGCCAGCAGCCCTTTAAACACTGAAGCTTTCTTT
>TRBV7-9|.|TRBJ2-1|TRBD2
CASSFMAGVRNEQFF
TGTGCCAGCAGCTTCATGGCGGGAGTAAGAAATGAGCAGTTCTTC
>TRBV19|few|TRBJ1-5|TRBD1
CASSIAGGLDQPQHF
TGTGCCAGTAGTATAGCAGGGGGCTTAGATCAGCCCCAGCATTTT
>TRBV28|.|TRBJ2-5|TRBD1
CASRPRRGLQETQYF
TGTGCCAGCAGGCCCCGAAGGGGGCTCCAAGAGACCCAGTACTTC
>TRBV5-6|.|TRBJ2-5|.
CASGAVGTKETQYF
TGTGCCAGCGGGGCAGTGGGGACAAAAGAGACCCAGTACTTC
>TRBV29-1|few|TRBJ1-5|TRBD1
CSVGDRGYQPQHF
TGCAGCGTTGGGGACAGGGGGTATCAGCCCCAGCATTTT
>TRBV5-6|.|TRBJ2-7|.
CASSDSSYEQYF
TGTGCCAGCAGTGACAGTTCCTACGAGCAGTACTTC
>TRBV5-5|once|TRBJ2-7|TRBD2
CASSLDGGLGEQYF
TGTGCCAGCAGCTTGGACGGGGGACTAGGGGAGCAGTACTTC
>TRBV6-6|.|TRBJ2-3|.
CASSSQERGTDTQYF
TGTGCCAGCAGTTCTCAAGAGCGGGGCACAGATACGCAGTATTTT
>TRBV10-1|.|TRBJ2-2|.
CASRDSYTGELFF
TGCGCCAGCAGGGACAGTTACACCGGGGAGCTGTTTTTT
>TRBV7-2|.|TRBJ2-1|.
CASSQRAGRPFF
TGTGCCAGCAGCCAGCGGGCAGGGAGACCGTTCTTC
>TRBV28|.|TRBJ2-7|.
CASSRPGQSYEQYF
TGTGCCAGCAGTCGACCCGGACAGTCCTACGAGCAGTACTTC
>TRBV9|once|TRBJ1-1|.
CASSVGQYTEAFF
TGTGCCAGCAGCGTAGGACAGTACACTGAAGCTTTCTTT
>TRBV25-1|.|TRBJ2-2|.
CASRKPGQANTGELFF
TGTGCCAGCAGAAAACCGGGACAAGCGAACACCGGGGAGCTGTTTTTT
>TRBV2|.|TRBJ2-5|TRBD2
CASLLAGQETQYF
TGTGCCAGCTTACTAGCGGGACAAGAGACCCAGTACTTC
>TRBV7-2|.|TRBJ1-5|TRBD1
CASSYGTGTGKYSNQPQHF
TGTGCCAGCAGCTACGGGACCGGGACAGGCAAATATAGCAATCAGCCCCAGCATTTT
>TRBV11-2|.|TRBJ2-1|.
CASRAIATTYNEQFF
TGTGCCAGCAGGGCGATAGCGACTACTTACAATGAGCAGTTCTTC
>TRBV5-1|.|TRBJ2-5|.
CASSYRTAETQYF
TGCGCCAGCAGCTATCGGACAGCAGAGACCCAGTACTTC
>TRBV7-2|.|TRBJ2-1|TRBD2
CASSLGRRESWKQFF
TGTGCCAGCAGCTTAGGGAGGCGGGAGAGTTGGAAGCAGTTCTTC
>TRBV28|.|TRBJ1-1|TRBD1
CASGSGQGFTEAFF
TGTGCCAGCGGATCAGGACAGGGGTTCACTGAAGCTTTCTTT
>TRBV5-1|.|TRBJ2-1|.
CASSVGGENNEQFF
TGCGCCAGCAGCGTAGGAGGGGAAAACAATGAGCAGTTCTTC
>TRBV2|once|TRBJ1-4|.
CASGRARAEKLFF
TGTGCCAGCGGGCGAGCCAGGGCAGAAAAACTGTTTTTT
>TRBV3-1/TRBV3-2|.|TRBJ1-2|TRBD1
CASSQGQGYNYGYTF
TGTGCCAGCAGCCAGGGACAGGGATATAACTATGGCTACACCTTC
>TRBV6-2/TRBV6-3|.|TRBJ2-7|TRBD1
CASSYSMAGGVYEQYF
TGTGCCAGCAGTTACTCGATGGCAGGGGGAGTCTACGAGCAGTACTTC
>TRBV5-1|.|TRBJ2-3|TRBD2
CASSLADLAGGRADTQYF
TGCGCCAGCAGCTTGGCTGATCTAGCGGGAGGGAGGGCAGATACGCAGTATTTT
>TRBV5-6|.|TRBJ1-1|TRBD1
CASSLDRGRDTEAFF
TGTGCCAGCAGCTTAGACAGGGGTCGCGACACTGAAGCTTTCTTT
>TRBV28|.|TRBJ1-2|.
CASSSPAGASYGYTF
TGTGCCAGCAGTTCCCCCGCAGGGGCAAGCTATGGCTACACCTTC
>TRBV28|once|TRBJ2-1|TRBD2
CASRTSGRDEQFF
TGTGCCAGCAGGACTAGCGGGAGGGATGAGCAGTTCTTC
>TRBV5-4|.|TRBJ2-6|.
CASSLALNSGANVLTF
TGTGCCAGCAGCTTGGCGTTAAACTCTGGGGCCAACGTCCTGACTTTC
>TRBV7-9|.|TRBJ1-1|.
CASSLLPGTEAFF
TGTGCCAGCAGCTTATTACCGGGAACTGAAGCTTTCTTT
>TRBV5-4|.|TRBJ1-2|.
CASSSQGPNYGYTF
TGTGCCAGCAGCTCCCAGGGGCCTAACTATGGCTACACCTTC
>TRBV18|.|TRBJ1-1|.
CASSGLGGPNTEAFF
TGTGCCAGCTCAGGTCTAGGCGGGCCGAACACTGAAGCTTTCTTT
>TRBV19|.|TRBJ1-2|.
CATSLVGGNYGYTF
TGTGCCACCTCCTTGGTTGGCGGGAACTATGGCTACACCTTC
>TRBV3-1/TRBV3-2|once|TRBJ1-4|TRBD1
CASSPRDLGQPDPNEKLFF
TGTGCCAGCAGCCCAAGGGATTTGGGACAGCCGGACCCTAATGAAAAACTGTTTTTT
>TRBV6-5|.|TRBJ2-1|TRBD2
CASSPSGAEQFF
TGTGCCAGCAGTCCTAGCGGAGCTGAGCAGTTCTTC
>TRBV5-1|once|TRBJ1-2|.
CASSSNPDSPYGYTF
TGCGCCAGCAGCTCCAACCCCGACAGTCCCTATGGCTACACCTTC
>TRBV15|.|TRBJ2-1|TRBD1
CATSDGTGHRNEQFF
TGTGCCACCAGCGACGGGACAGGGCATAGGAATGAGCAGTTCTTC
>TRBV19|.|TRBJ2-7|.
CASSINRDYEQYF
TGTGCCAGTAGTATTAACCGGGACTACGAGCAGTACTTC
>TRBV28|.|TRBJ2-1|.
CASFRQYNEQFF
TGTGCCAGTTTCCGACAATACAATGAGCAGTTCTTC
>TRBV7-8|.|TRBJ2-7|TRBD1
CASSVDRGISYEQYF
TGTGCCAGCAGCGTGGACAGGGGGATCTCCTACGAGCAGTACTTC
>TRBV10-3|.|TRBJ2-3|.
CAIRSSPESTQYF
TGTGCCATCAGGAGTAGCCCAGAGAGTACGCAGTATTTT
>TRBV30|.|TRBJ1-2|.
CAWRRALGLYGYTF
TGTGCCTGGCGGCGGGCTCTGGGACTCTATGGCTACACCTTC
>TRBV7-9|.|TRBJ1-6|.
CASSFGDNSPLHF
TGTGCCAGCAGCTTCGGAGATAATTCACCCCTCCACTTT
>TRBV10-3|once|TRBJ2-2|TRBD1
CAISESTAGGVTGELFF
TGTGCCATCAGTGAGTCGACGGCAGGGGGCGTCACCGGGGAGCTGTTTTTT
>TRBV7-2|.|TRBJ2-7|TRBD1
CASSLKGQELSEQYF
TGTGCCAGCAGCTTAAAAGGACAGGAGCTTTCCGAGCAGTACTTC
>TRBV25-1|.|TRBJ1-2|.
CASTPAGEFNGYTF
TGTGCCAGCACCCCTGCAGGGGAGTTCAATGGCTACACCTTC